This TCR beta chain was profiled in a study of T cell responses to AZD1222 COVID-19 vaccine. For this clone: Its antigen remains unidentified.

TCRdb keeps only in-frame clones here, not all; method: immunoSEQ multiplex PCR. The sample has 100,000 to 150,000 clones, roughly 87% seen once. V lost 0 bases to trimming and J lost 11 bases, with 11 bases between them. Germline assignment: CDR1 SGHAT and CDR2 FQNNGV. This CDR3 comprises 14 residues. Study-wide findings and caveats: The peak T cell response came first, and repertoires were sampled only after it. Spike-specific TCRs gained breadth and depth after people received two AZD1222 doses. Among vaccine-associated CD4 TCRs, coverage spanned spike, with dominance at 160-218 and 743-854.

The source material was peripheral blood, sampled on day 0 of AZD1222 vaccination. The TCR sequence derives from an adult in good health. The chain couples TRBV11-2 to TRBJ1-6, with D uncertain. In DNA, the CDR3 is TGTGCCAGCAGCTTAGAACAGTTTCGGACACCCCTCCACTTT. Translating gives CASSLEQFRTPLHF.